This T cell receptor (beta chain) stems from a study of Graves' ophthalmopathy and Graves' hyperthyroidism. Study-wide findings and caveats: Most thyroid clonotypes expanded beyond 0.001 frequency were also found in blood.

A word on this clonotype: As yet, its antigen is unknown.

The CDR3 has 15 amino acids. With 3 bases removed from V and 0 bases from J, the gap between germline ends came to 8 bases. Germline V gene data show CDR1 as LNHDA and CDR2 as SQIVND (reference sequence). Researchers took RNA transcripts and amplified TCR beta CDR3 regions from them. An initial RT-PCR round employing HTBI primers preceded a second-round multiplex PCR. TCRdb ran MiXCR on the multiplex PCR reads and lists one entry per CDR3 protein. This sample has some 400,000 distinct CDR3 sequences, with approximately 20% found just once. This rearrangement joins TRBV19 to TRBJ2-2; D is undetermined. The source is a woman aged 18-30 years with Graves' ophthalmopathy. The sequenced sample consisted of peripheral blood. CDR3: CASSMGTANTGELFF. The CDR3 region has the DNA TGTGCCAGTAGTATGGGTACCGCGAACACCGGGGAGCTGTTTTTT.